The 2 T cell receptor beta chains below all came from one sample that was sequenced in a study of radiotherapy plus CTLA-4 blockade in lung cancer. Measured with immunoSEQ multiplex PCR; TCRdb has only the in-frame clones, and not every one. The table has fewer than 95,000 clones, around 82% seen once. Sequenced here: peripheral blood, sampled from a patient treated with radiotherapy plus ipilimumab. Every receptor here comes from a human donor with non-small cell lung cancer who had stable disease on radiotherapy plus ipilimumab.

In its sample, this clone was seen a few times. The chain carries TRBV7-6 and TRBJ1-1; D unresolved. The CDR3 totals 14 residues. Germline assignment: CDR1 SGHVS and CDR2 FNYEAQ. V was cut by 1 base and J by 1 base, with 7 bases left in between. The CDR3 sequence is CASSLGISNTEAFF. The CDR3 nucleotides are TGTGCCAGCAGCTTAGGGATTTCGAACACTGAAGCTTTCTTT.

The chain combines TRBV29-1 with TRBJ2-5; 8 nucleotides match TRBD2. V was clipped by 8 bases and J by 0 bases; unmatched bases: 8. Germline V lookup: CDR1 SQVTM, CDR2 ANQGSEA. The CDR3 loop spans 14 amino acids. CDR3 loop: CSLPGRGDQETQYF. As DNA, the CDR3 is TGCAGCCTGCCGGGGCGGGGGGACCAAGAGACCCAGTACTTC.